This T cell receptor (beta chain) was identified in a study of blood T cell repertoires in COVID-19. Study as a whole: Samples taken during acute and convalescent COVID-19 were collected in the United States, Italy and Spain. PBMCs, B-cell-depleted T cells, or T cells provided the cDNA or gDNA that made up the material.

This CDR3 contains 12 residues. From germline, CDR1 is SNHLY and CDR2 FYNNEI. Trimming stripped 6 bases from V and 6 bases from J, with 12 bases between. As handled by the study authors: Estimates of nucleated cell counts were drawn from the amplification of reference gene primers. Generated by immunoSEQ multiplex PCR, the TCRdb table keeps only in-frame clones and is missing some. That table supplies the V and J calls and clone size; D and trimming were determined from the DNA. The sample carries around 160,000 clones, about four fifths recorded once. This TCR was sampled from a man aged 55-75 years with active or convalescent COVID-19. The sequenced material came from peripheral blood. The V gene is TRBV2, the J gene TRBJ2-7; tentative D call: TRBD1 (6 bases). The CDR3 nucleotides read TGTGCCAGCAGGGCAACAGGGATCGAGCAGTACTTC. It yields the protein CASRATGIEQYF. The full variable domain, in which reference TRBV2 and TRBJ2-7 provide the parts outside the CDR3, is EPEVTQTPSHQVTQMGQEVILRCVPISNHLYFYWYRQILGQKVEFLVSFYNNEISEKSEIFDDQFSVERPDGSNFTLKIRSTKLEDSAMYFCASRATGIEQYFGPGTRLTVT.